The entry below describes one TCR beta chain. Its target is not known. This sample was taken from a study of T cells in Graves' hyperthyroidism and ophthalmopathy. General study results and limits: Peripheral blood also featured most of the thyroid clonotypes expanded above 0.001. Before onset, by a median of around six months, the model predicted ophthalmopathy.

RNA transcripts were the template for amplifying TCR beta CDR3 regions. In the first-round RT-PCR of the TCR CDR3, the HTBI primer set was used. Each CDR3 protein is one row after TCRdb ran MiXCR on the multiplex PCR reads. The profile shows about 840,000 distinct CDR3 sequences, 38% of them singletons. The CDR3 is 14 residues long. Germline V gives CDR1 MNHEY, CDR2 SVGAGI. V was clipped by 7 bases and J by 10 bases, with 17 bases between them. The clonotype comes from a man aged 18 to 30 with Graves' hyperthyroidism. The sequenced sample consisted of blood. The chain recombines TRBV6-5 with TRBJ1-6, with unresolved D. This chain's CDR3 is CASTNWQSKSPLHF. The CDR3 coding sequence is TGTGCCAGCACCAACTGGCAGAGTAAATCACCCCTCCACTTT.